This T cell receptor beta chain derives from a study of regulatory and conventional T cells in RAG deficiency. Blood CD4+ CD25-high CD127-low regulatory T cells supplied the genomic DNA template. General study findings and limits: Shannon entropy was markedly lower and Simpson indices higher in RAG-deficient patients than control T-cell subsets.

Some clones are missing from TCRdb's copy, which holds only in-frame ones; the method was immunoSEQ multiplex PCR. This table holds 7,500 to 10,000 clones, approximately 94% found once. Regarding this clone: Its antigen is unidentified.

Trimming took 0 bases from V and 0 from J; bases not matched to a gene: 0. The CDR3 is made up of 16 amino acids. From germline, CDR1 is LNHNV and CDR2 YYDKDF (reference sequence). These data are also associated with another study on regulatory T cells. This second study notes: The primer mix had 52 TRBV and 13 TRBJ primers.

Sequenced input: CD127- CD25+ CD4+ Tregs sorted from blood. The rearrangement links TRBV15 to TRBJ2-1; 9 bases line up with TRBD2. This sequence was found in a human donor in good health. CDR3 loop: CATSRELAGSYNEQFF. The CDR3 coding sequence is TGTGCCACCAGCAGAGAACTAGCGGGCTCCTACAATGAGCAGTTCTTC. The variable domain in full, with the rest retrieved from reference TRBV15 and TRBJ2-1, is DAMVIQNPRYQVTQFGKPVTLSCSQTLNHNVMYWYQQKSSQAPKLLFHYYDKDFNNEADTPDNFQSRRPNTSFCFLDIRSPGLGDTAMYLCATSRELAGSYNEQFFGPGTRLTVL.